A single sample gave rise to the 21 T cell receptor beta chains below, sequenced in a study of early T cells in non-severe SARS-CoV-2 infection. MiXCR, run by TCRdb on the 5' RACE reads, gives a single entry per CDR3 protein. There are some 85,000 distinct CDR3 sequences in the sample; around 13% occur only once, and approximately 1.3% lies in the top ten. Sample: whole blood. Receptors were obtained from an adult who was a healthcare worker with PCR-confirmed SARS-CoV-2 infection or an uninfected control (not recorded which).

This clonotype has a count of ten or more. V gene TRBV5-5 combines with J gene TRBJ1-1; D is ambiguous. Trimming took 0 bases from V and 5 from J, leaving 14 bases between them. The CDR3 runs 15 residues. Per the germline V gene, CDR1 is SGHKS and CDR2 is YYEKEE (reference sequence). The DNA of the CDR3 is TGTGCCAGCAGCTTGGCCGTAGGTACGGGGACTGAAGCTTTCTTT. Encoded protein: CASSLAVGTGTEAFF.

The rearrangement links TRBV15 to TRBJ2-1; D call uncertain. The CDR3 runs to 11 residues. V lost 2 bases and J lost 9, with 5 bases in between. The germline CDR1 and CDR2 sequences are LNHNV and YYDKDF (reference sequence). The CDR3 bases are TGTGCCACCAGCAGACTCGGTGAGCAGTTCTTC. Translation: CATSRLGEQFF.

This clonotype was observed a handful of times. The chain employs TRBV29-1 and TRBJ1-5, with D possibly being TRBD1 (5 bases). Trimming cost V 6 bases and J 3 bases, with 12 bases left between them. This CDR3 has 13 residues. In germline, CDR1 is SQVTM, CDR2 ANQGSEA. CDR3 protein: CSVVDRDNQPQHF. CDR3 in DNA: TGCAGCGTGGTCGACAGAGACAATCAGCCCCAGCATTTT.

V and J are TRBV29-1 and TRBJ1-2; D gene ambiguous. Germline CDR1 reads SQVTM; CDR2 reads ANQGSEA. V lost 2 bases, J lost 7 bases, and 11 bases lay in between. The length of the CDR3 is 12 residues. This chain's CDR3 is CSVEWAGGGYTF. The CDR3 nucleotides read TGCAGCGTTGAATGGGCAGGAGGTGGCTACACCTTC.

This clonotype showed up just a few times. This sequence joins TRBV5-5 and TRBJ2-1; TRBD2 agrees at 12 bases. CDR1 and CDR2 (germline): SGHKS, YYEKEE (reference sequence). V lost 4 bases and J lost 10; bases outside the gene matches: 12. The CDR3 consists of 16 residues. CDR3 residues: CASSPWTSGAGGEQFF. CDR3 nucleotides: TGTGCCAGCAGCCCCTGGACTAGCGGGGCAGGGGGGGAGCAGTTCTTC.

The CDR3, as DNA: TGTGCCAGCAGCGTGACTAGCGGGGCTCAAGAGACCCAGTACTTC. Translated, it gives CASSVTSGAQETQYF. This sequence joins TRBV9 and TRBJ2-5, with 11 bases fitting TRBD2. With 2 bases clipped from V and 2 bases from J, the junction kept 2 bases outside the gene matches. The CDR3 is 15 residues long. CDR1 and CDR2 from the germline V gene are SGDLS and YYNGEE.

This clonotype was seen a handful of times. The V call is TRBV11-1, the J call TRBJ2-2; 8 positions agree with TRBD1. Per germline, CDR1 SGHAT and CDR2 FQDESV (reference sequence). The length of the CDR3 is 14 residues. V lost 4 bases and J lost 7; bases outside the gene matches: 5. This CDR3 reads CASSWQGAGGELFF. The CDR3 DNA follows: TGTGCCAGCAGCTGGCAGGGGGCTGGCGGGGAGCTGTTTTTT.

The table lists this clonotype with many counts. The J gene is TRBJ2-1, the V gene TRBV7-2; 9 bases match TRBD1. With 8 bases clipped from V and 5 bases from J, the junction kept 4 bases outside the gene matches. Germline-derived CDR1 and CDR2 are SGHTA and FQGNSA. This CDR3 has 13 amino acids. CDR3 loop: CASRQGVDNEQFF. The CDR3 DNA is TGTGCCAGCCGACAGGGGGTGGACAATGAGCAGTTCTTC.

The chain links TRBV29-1 to TRBJ2-5; D call uncertain. Germline CDR1 SQVTM, CDR2 ANQGSEA. Trimming stripped 3 bases from V and 5 bases from J, with 13 bases between. This CDR3 comprises 13 residues. The DNA of the CDR3 is TGCAGCGTTGAGGGGTCGGTTCAGGAGACCCAGTACTTC. This codes for CSVEGSVQETQYF.

This clonotype has at least ten counts. V and J are TRBV9 and TRBJ1-6; 7 bases fit TRBD1. Trimming at V came to 3 bases and at J to 3 bases, leaving 3 bases not matched to a gene. This CDR3 is 15 amino acids long. CDR1 and CDR2 (germline): SGDLS, YYNGEE. The CDR3 loop reads CASSAGTVYNSPLHF. The CDR3 DNA sequence: TGTGCCAGCAGCGCCGGGACAGTCTATAATTCACCCCTCCACTTT.

At least ten counts were recorded for this clonotype. This sequence joins TRBV5-1 and TRBJ2-7; D is ambiguous. Between the trimmed V and J ends, which lost 8 bases and 1 base, there was a span of 7 bases. This CDR3 has 11 amino acids. Germline values: CDR1 SGHRS, CDR2 YFSETQ. The CDR3: CASKGSYEQYF. The CDR3, as DNA: TGCGCCAGTAAAGGATCCTACGAGCAGTACTTC.

At least ten counts were recorded for this clonotype. The chain carries TRBV12-3 or TRBV12-4 and TRBJ2-1; 12 nucleotides match TRBD2. There are 17 residues in the CDR3. The V gene end was trimmed by 1 base and the J gene end by 7 bases; junction bases not matched to a gene: 8. The CDR3 sequence is CASSLELAGGISNEQFF. The CDR3, as DNA: TGTGCCAGCAGTTTAGAGCTAGCGGGGGGGATTTCAAATGAGCAGTTCTTC.

The gene calls are TRBV7-2 and TRBJ1-4; the match to TRBD1 covers 8 bases. Germline V CDR1 and CDR2: SGHTA, FQGNSA. The CDR3 runs 15 residues. With V trimmed by 4 bases and J by 4 bases, 5 bases remained unmatched. This CDR3 is CASSSPGQVNEKLFF. The CDR3 DNA sequence: TGTGCCAGCAGCTCCCCGGGACAGGTTAATGAAAAACTGTTTTTT.

This clonotype was recorded a few times. The J gene is TRBJ2-1, the V gene TRBV4-1; D is undetermined. The CDR3 contains 12 residues. Germline V gene lookup returns CDR1 MGHRA and CDR2 YSYEKL. V dropped 1 base and J dropped 5 bases, with 3 bases sitting between them. The CDR3 sequence: CASSQVNNEQFF. The CDR3 DNA reads as TGCGCCAGCAGCCAAGTGAACAATGAGCAGTTCTTC.

The table lists this clonotype with a few counts. The chain uses TRBV5-6 and TRBJ1-2, with 7 bases that match TRBD1. In germline, CDR1 is SGHDT, CDR2 YYEEEE. V was clipped by 7 bases and J by 8 bases; unmatched bases: 8. CDR3 length: 12 residues. In nucleotides, the CDR3 is TGTGCCAGCGCGCAGGGGGGAGAGGGCTACACCTTC. Translation: CASAQGGEGYTF.

This clonotype was observed a few times. The V call is TRBV12-3 or TRBV12-4, the J call TRBJ1-6; D gene uncertain. This CDR3 has 15 residues. V lost 5 bases to trimming and J lost 5 bases, with 13 bases between them. The CDR3 spells CASSPTLGHNSPLHF. The CDR3 nucleotides read TGTGCCAGCAGTCCGACCCTAGGACATAATTCACCCCTCCACTTT.

The rearrangement uses TRBV10-1 and TRBJ2-1, with no clear D. Trimming pared 0 bases from V and 8 bases from J, leaving 8 bases between. Per germline, CDR1 WNHNN and CDR2 SYGVQD (reference sequence). CDR3 length equals 13 residues. CDR3 loop: CASSESKVHEQFF. DNA of the CDR3: TGCGCCAGCAGTGAGTCGAAGGTCCATGAGCAGTTCTTC.

This clonotype has a count of ten or more. This chain links TRBV4-1 with TRBJ2-7; TRBD1 matches at 10 bases. V lost 2 bases, J lost 6 bases, and 7 bases stayed unmatched. This CDR3 is 15 amino acids long. Germline V gene sequence: CDR1 MGHRA, CDR2 YSYEKL. In nucleotides, the CDR3 is TGCGCCAGCAGCCAACCCGGGACAGGGGTTAGCGAGCAGTACTTC. Its protein product is CASSQPGTGVSEQYF.

This clonotype was counted at least ten times. The chain joins TRBV5-5 to TRBJ2-1, with D unclear. CDR3 size: 16 residues. The V gene lost 4 bases and the J gene lost 5 bases, with 19 bases spanning the gap. CDR1 is SGHKS and CDR2 is YYEKEE in the germline V gene (reference sequence). The CDR3 nucleotides read TGTGCCAGCAGCCACACGGAAAGGTTTTTGAACAATGAGCAGTTCTTC. Protein product: CASSHTERFLNNEQFF.

The V call is TRBV9, the J call TRBJ2-1; unclear D gene. CDR3 length: 14 residues. Trimming pared 2 bases from V and 0 bases from J, leaving 6 bases between. Germline V gene lookup returns CDR1 SGDLS and CDR2 YYNGEE. CDR3 in DNA: TGTGCCAGCAGCGTGGAGATCTCCTACAATGAGCAGTTCTTC. It yields the protein CASSVEISYNEQFF.

This clonotype was seen repeatedly, ten times or more. The chain recombines TRBV20-1 with TRBJ1-2; possibly TRBD1 for D (5 bases). The CDR3 is made up of 11 amino acids. The V gene lost 7 bases and the J gene lost 3 bases, with 9 bases spanning the gap. Germline V CDR1 and CDR2: DFQATT, SNEGSKA (reference sequence). The CDR3 is CSGQGDYGYTF. Written as DNA, the CDR3 is TGCAGTGGGCAGGGTGACTATGGCTACACCTTC.